These 23 T cell receptor beta chains originate from one sample sequenced in a study of prognosis after radiotherapy for stage I lung cancer. Amplicons of TCR beta CDR3 were generated from genomic DNA by two-round multiplex PCR. Individual primers that were specific to each TRBV and TRBJ gene served in first-round PCR. Each CDR3 protein gets one entry after TCRdb re-called the multiplex PCR reads with MiXCR. The data show around 26,000 distinct CDR3 sequences, more than 45% seen once. The material was PBMCs, obtained before or after stereotactic body radiation therapy (not recorded which). These receptors came from a donor of 50 years or more with non-small cell lung cancer.

The chain links TRBV7-2 to TRBJ2-7; 8 bases are shared with TRBD2. This CDR3 has 16 amino acids. In germline, CDR1 is SGHTA, CDR2 FQGNSA. After removal of 5 bases from V and 6 bases from J, the junction contained 15 bases not matched to a gene. The CDR3 region has the DNA TGTGCCAGCAGCCCGCCATTGCGGGGGGCAAACCCCGAGCAGTACTTC. This translates into CASSPPLRGANPEQYF.

Within the sample, this clonotype is medium-sized. J is TRBJ1-6 and V is TRBV6-1, with D possibly being TRBD1 (6 bases). The CDR3 totals 18 residues. CDR1 MNHNS and CDR2 SASEGT come from the germline V gene. Trimming cost V 6 bases and J 9 bases, with 27 bases left between them. CDR3 DNA sequence: TGTGCCAGCAGCCGAGAGGGTGGACAGCAAGAGGGGATTTCACCCCTCCACTTT. This encodes CASSREGGQQEGISPLHF.

This clonotype came up many times. This chain joins TRBV14 and TRBJ1-2; 7 bases line up with TRBD1. V lost 4 bases, J lost 4 bases, and 6 bases stayed unmatched. Germline CDR1 SGHDN, CDR2 FVKESK. The CDR3 length is 14 residues. CDR3 DNA sequence: TGTGCCAGCAGCCGCCGGGGACAGACCTATGGCTACACCTTC. Translating gives CASSRRGQTYGYTF.

There are many counts of this clonotype. The CDR3 DNA sequence: TGCAGTGCTAGGCCCACAGCGAACACTGAAGCTTTCTTT. Amino acids: CSARPTANTEAFF. The chain carries TRBV20-1 and TRBJ1-1, with D unclear. This CDR3 has 13 residues. Trimming shortened V by 3 bases and J by 1 base, and 9 bases separated the two germline ends. The germline V gene encodes CDR1 DFQATT and CDR2 SNEGSKA (reference sequence).

This chain connects TRBV28 to TRBJ1-5; D not resolved. V shed 6 bases and J shed 0 bases, with 24 bases lying between them. Looked up from germline, CDR1 is MDHEN and CDR2 is SYDVKM. CDR3 length equals 19 residues. This CDR3 reads CASSNPYFRHGYSNQPQHF. The CDR3 bases are TGTGCCAGCAGCAACCCCTATTTCAGACACGGGTATAGCAATCAGCCCCAGCATTTT. The full variable domain, with the rest looked up from reference TRBV28 and TRBJ1-5, is DVKVTQSSRYLVKRTGEKVFLECVQDMDHENMFWYRQDPGLGLRLIYFSYDVKMKEKGDIPEGYSVSREKKERFSLILESASTNQTSMYLCASSNPYFRHGYSNQPQHFGDGTRLSIL.

The chain employs TRBV14 and TRBJ2-1; possibly TRBD2 for D (5 bases). Germline CDR1 and CDR2: SGHDN and FVKESK. The CDR3 is made up of 16 amino acids. V was trimmed by 1 base and J by 4 bases, leaving 14 bases between them. The CDR3 DNA reads as TGTGCCAGCAGCCAAGTTTCGGCGGGCAGGTACAATGAGCAGTTCTTC. It is translated as CASSQVSAGRYNEQFF. The full variable domain, with the rest looked up from reference TRBV14 and TRBJ2-1, is EAGVTQFPSHSVIEKGQTVTLRCDPISGHDNLYWYRRVMGKEIKFLLHFVKESKQDESGMPNNRFLAERTGGTYSTLKVQPAELEDSGVYFCASSQVSAGRYNEQFFGPGTRLTVL.

In its sample, this clonotype was seen many times. The V and J genes are TRBV6-1 and TRBJ1-2; D is possibly TRBD1 (6 bases). The V and J ends lost 7 bases and 5 bases respectively, with 20 bases between them. This CDR3 contains 15 residues. The germline gives CDR1 MNHNS, CDR2 SASEGT. The CDR3 spells CASIGQGNINYGYTF. The CDR3 DNA follows: TGTGCCAGCATTGGGCAGGGGAATATCAATTATGGCTACACCTTC.

This clonotype was seen more than once but under ten times. V gene TRBV6-2 or TRBV6-3 combines with J gene TRBJ2-5; 9 positions match TRBD2. This CDR3 has 16 amino acids. V dropped 1 base and J dropped 1; count of bases not matched to a gene: 4. Per germline, CDR1 MNHEY and CDR2 SVGEGT. CDR3: CASSYLISGSQETQYF. CDR3 DNA sequence: TGTGCCAGCAGTTACTTAATTAGCGGGAGCCAAGAGACCCAGTACTTC.

In its sample, this clonotype was seen once. The chain is built from TRBV6-2 or TRBV6-3 and TRBJ2-1; 8 bases are shared with TRBD2. The germline V gene has CDR1 MNHEY and CDR2 SVGEGT. The CDR3 length is 11 residues. The V and J ends lost 7 bases and 15 bases, in that order; junction bases with no gene match: 8. CDR3 amino acids: CASIPGTRVFF. CDR3 in DNA: TGTGCCAGCATCCCAGGGACTAGGGTGTTCTTC.

With regard to this clonotype: A single base separates this from a much larger clone, so it may be a read error. The rearrangement uses TRBV18 and TRBJ2-5; D gene uncertain. This CDR3 is 13 amino acids long. Germline assignment: CDR1 KGHSH and CDR2 LQKENI. CDR3 loop: CVSSLEVQETQYF. In DNA, the CDR3 is TGTGTCAGCTCCCTTGAAGTACAAGAGACCCAGTACTTC.

The rearrangement uses TRBV7-2 and TRBJ1-5, with D perhaps TRBD1 (5 bases). V was pared by 3 bases and J by 6 bases, with 9 bases between. The CDR3 contains 13 residues. Germline assignment: CDR1 SGHTA and CDR2 FQGNSA. The CDR3 protein is CASSFSQVQPQHF. CDR3 coding DNA: TGTGCCAGCAGCTTCTCACAGGTTCAGCCCCAGCATTTT.

Judged by abundance, this clonotype is medium-sized. The chain carries TRBV28 and TRBJ2-1; 8 bases map to TRBD2. The CDR3 has 13 amino acids. V was clipped by 8 bases and J by 7 bases; unmatched bases: 7. Germline assignment: CDR1 MDHEN and CDR2 SYDVKM. The CDR3 protein is CASVGGGRNEQFF. The CDR3 DNA sequence: TGTGCCAGCGTAGGCGGGGGGCGTAATGAGCAGTTCTTC.

This clonotype is medium-sized by share. The chain couples TRBV12-3 or TRBV12-4 to TRBJ1-3; D gene ambiguous. Trimming pared 0 bases from V and 4 bases from J, leaving 7 bases between. The CDR3 has 14 amino acids. The CDR3 sequence: CASSLALGGNTIYF. CDR3 sequence (DNA): TGTGCCAGCAGTTTAGCGCTTGGGGGAAACACCATATATTTT.

Turning to this clonotype: The missing conserved phenylalanine or tryptophan at the end of this CDR3 makes a read error likely. This sequence joins TRBV6-2 or TRBV6-3 and TRBJ1-1; 11 bases fit TRBD1. The ends lost 6 bases at V and 1 base at J; junction bases unmatched: 10. This CDR3 contains 17 residues. Looked up from germline, CDR1 is MNHEY and CDR2 is SVGEGT. CDR3 sequence (DNA): TGTGCCAGCAGCCAGGACAGGGGGCCATTGGAGAACACTGAAGCTTTCCTT. Amino acids: CASSQDRGPLENTEAFL.

V is TRBV28 and J is TRBJ2-1; the match to TRBD2 covers 10 bases. The V segment lost 3 bases and the J segment 4 bases; nucleotides outside the gene matches: 6. This CDR3 contains 16 residues. Germline V CDR1 and CDR2: MDHEN, SYDVKM. The CDR3 nucleotides read TGTGCCAGCAGTTTTAGTAGCGGGAGGAAATACAATGAGCAGTTCTTC. Residues: CASSFSSGRKYNEQFF.

This clonotype was detected ten times or more. CDR3 in DNA: TGCAGTGCTAGACTAGCGGGGCCCCAAGAGACCCAGTACTTC. Amino acid sequence: CSARLAGPQETQYF. The chain recombines TRBV20-1 with TRBJ2-5; 9 nucleotides agree with TRBD2. The V gene's germline CDR1 is DFQATT and CDR2 SNEGSKA (reference sequence). This CDR3 region has 14 residues. Trimming at V came to 2 bases and at J to 1 base, leaving 2 bases not matched to a gene.

Details on this clonotype: It is likely a read error: a sequence one base away is far more abundant. The chain combines TRBV6-5 with TRBJ2-1; D perhaps matches TRBD2 (7 bases). The J call could be wrong; TRBJ2-5 is a better fit for the DNA end. The V gene's germline CDR1 is MNHEY and CDR2 SVGAGI. The CDR3 contains 16 residues. The CDR3 reads CASSYSRGGGLLTQYF. The CDR3 DNA follows: TGTGCCAGCAGTTACTCGAGAGGGGGGGGTTTACTGACCCAGTACTTC.

In this sample, this clonotype turned up once. This may be a read error: a much more frequent sequence differs by one nucleotide. The genes are TRBV6-2 or TRBV6-3 and TRBJ2-3; 11 positions agree with TRBD2. Germline V gene data show CDR1 as MNHEY and CDR2 as SVGEGT. V lost 5 bases, J lost 1 base, and 5 bases stayed unmatched. CDR3 length: 16 amino acids. The CDR3 here is CASSLLLAGGTDTQYF. As DNA, the CDR3 is TGTGCCAGCAGTCTCTTACTAGCGGGGGGCACAGATACGCAGTATTTT.

This clonotype was seen at least ten times. V gene TRBV20-1 combines with J gene TRBJ2-1; no clear D. V dropped 1 base and J dropped 0 bases, with 16 bases sitting between them. CDR1 is DFQATT and CDR2 is SNEGSKA in the germline V gene (reference sequence). CDR3 length equals 17 residues. The CDR3 here is CSARVKVSNRSYNEQFF. For the CDR3, the DNA is TGCAGTGCTAGAGTGAAAGTGTCCAACCGCTCCTACAATGAGCAGTTCTTC.

Comment on this clonotype: Only one base separates this from a far larger clonotype, so it likely reflects a read error. The chain recombines TRBV6-5 with TRBJ2-3, with D possibly being TRBD1 (5 bases). TRBJ1-5 matches the DNA end more closely, so the J call is doubtful. CDR3 length equals 19 residues. Germline CDR1 reads MNHEY; CDR2 reads SVGAGI. CDR3 in DNA: TGTGCCAGCAGTTTCAGGGTTCTAGCGGGATTCCGCAGCACAGATACGCAGCATTTT. This gives the protein CASSFRVLAGFRSTDTQHF.

Points on this clonotype: Given a far larger clone just one base away, this is likely a sequencing read error. The chain recombines TRBV6-4 with TRBJ1-1; 8 bases match TRBD1. V dropped 6 bases and J dropped 0; count of bases not matched to a gene: 12. Per germline, CDR1 MRHNA and CDR2 SNTAGT. The CDR3 is made up of 17 amino acids. The CDR3 sequence: CASSTRGTGQMNTEAFF. The CDR3 nucleotides read TGTGCCAGCAGCACCAGGGGGACAGGTCAAATGAACACTGAAGCTTTCTTT.

On this clonotype: A far larger clone is just one base off, so this is likely a read error. The rearrangement uses TRBV11-2 and TRBJ2-2; a weak D match, TRBD2 (7 bases). This CDR3 is built from 16 residues. Germline V gives CDR1 SGHAT, CDR2 FQNNGV. CDR3: CARSLAPGGTTGELFF. CDR3 nucleotides: TGTGCCAGAAGCTTAGCTCCGGGGGGCACCACCGGGGAGCTGTTTTTT.

Worth noting for this clonotype: This likely stems from a read error, as it lies one base from a far larger clone. The chain has TRBV6-4 and TRBJ2-5; D is tentatively TRBD1 or TRBD2 (5 bases each). This CDR3 has 15 residues. Between the trimmed V and J ends, which lost 5 bases and 5 bases, there was a span of 18 bases. The V gene's germline CDR1 is MRHNA and CDR2 SNTAGT. The CDR3 DNA reads TGTGCCAGCAGTCTCCGGGACGGTGTATGGGAGACCCAGTACTTC. Its translation: CASSLRDGVWETQYF.